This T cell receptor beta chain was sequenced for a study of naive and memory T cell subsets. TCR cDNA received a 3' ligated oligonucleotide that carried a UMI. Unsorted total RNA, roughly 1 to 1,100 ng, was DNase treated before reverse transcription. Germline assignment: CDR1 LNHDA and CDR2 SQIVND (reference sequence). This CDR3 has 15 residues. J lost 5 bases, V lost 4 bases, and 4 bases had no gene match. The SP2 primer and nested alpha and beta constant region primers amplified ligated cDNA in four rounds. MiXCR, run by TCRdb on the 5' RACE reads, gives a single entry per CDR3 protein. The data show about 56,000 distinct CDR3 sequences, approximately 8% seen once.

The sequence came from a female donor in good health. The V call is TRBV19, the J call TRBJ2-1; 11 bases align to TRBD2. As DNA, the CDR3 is TGTGCCAGTAGTAAGGTAGCGGGGGGGCACAATGAGCAGTTCTTC. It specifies CASSKVAGGHNEQFF.